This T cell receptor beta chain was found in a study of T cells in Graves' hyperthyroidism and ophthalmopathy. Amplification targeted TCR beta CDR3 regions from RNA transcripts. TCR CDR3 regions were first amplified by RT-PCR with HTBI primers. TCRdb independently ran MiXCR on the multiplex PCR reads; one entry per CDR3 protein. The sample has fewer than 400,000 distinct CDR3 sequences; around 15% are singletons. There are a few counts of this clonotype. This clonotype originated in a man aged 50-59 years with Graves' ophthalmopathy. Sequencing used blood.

CDR3 region: CASRITGQGTDTQYF. The CDR3 bases are TGTGCCAGCAGAATCACGGGACAGGGGACAGATACGCAGTATTTT. The V gene is TRBV28, the J gene TRBJ2-3; 10 bases match TRBD1. The CDR3 sequence is 15 residues long. Per germline, CDR1 MDHEN and CDR2 SYDVKM. V shed 6 bases and J 3 bases; nucleotides not matched to a gene: 6. The entire variable domain, with the rest obtained from reference TRBV28 and TRBJ2-3, is as follows: DVKVTQSSRYLVKRTGEKVFLECVQDMDHENMFWYRQDPGLGLRLIYFSYDVKMKEKGDIPEGYSVSREKKERFSLILESASTNQTSMYLCASRITGQGTDTQYFGPGTRLTVL.